Below, 14 T cell receptor beta chains from the same sample are listed, as sequenced in a study of OX40 agonist ivuxolimab in advanced cancers. Assay used: immunoSEQ multiplex PCR; TCRdb lists only in-frame clones, some missing. The profile shows some 80,000 clones, about 93% of them singletons. The sequences come from CD4+ or CD8+ T cells sorted from blood, collected in a trial of the OX40 agonist ivuxolimab. The receptors come from an adult with an advanced solid tumor such as melanoma, head and neck, liver or kidney cancer.

The chain couples TRBV27 to TRBJ2-1, with a tentative D call TRBD1 (8 bases). This CDR3 is 15 amino acids long. From germline, CDR1 is MNHEY and CDR2 SMNVEV (reference sequence). Trimming took off 5 bases at V and 6 bases at J, with 17 bases between the two ends. DNA for the CDR3: TGTGCCAGCAGTCCTTTACAGGGGGGGACCAATGAGCAGTTCTTC. Its protein is CASSPLQGGTNEQFF.

The CDR3 coding sequence is TGTGCCGTGGCGTCAGGGGGAGAAAACGAGCAGTACTTC. Encoded protein: CAVASGGENEQYF. The rearrangement uses TRBV6-6 and TRBJ2-7; 7 nucleotides match TRBD1. Germline V gene sequence: CDR1 MNHNY, CDR2 SVGAGI (reference sequence). The CDR3 length is 13 residues. V lost 11 bases and J lost 5; bases outside the gene matches: 12.

The chain is built from TRBV19 and TRBJ2-1, with D perhaps assigned TRBD1 or TRBD2 (5 bases each). The V and J ends lost 10 bases and 0 bases respectively, with 10 bases between them. The CDR3 consists of 13 residues. CDR1 is LNHDA, CDR2 SQIVND, per germline (reference sequence). CDR3: CATKGSSYNEQFF. As DNA, the CDR3 is TGTGCCACCAAGGGGAGCTCCTACAATGAGCAGTTCTTC.

The chain is built from TRBV29-1 and TRBJ2-7; D is perhaps TRBD2 (6 bases). Trimming removed 1 base from V and 2 bases from J, with 12 bases in between. From germline, CDR1 is SQVTM and CDR2 ANQGSEA. The CDR3 is made up of 14 amino acids. CDR3: CSVEGGEKTYEQYF. The CDR3 coding sequence is TGCAGCGTTGAAGGGGGGGAGAAAACCTACGAGCAGTACTTC.

This chain's CDR3 is CASSYEGQSYEQYF. The CDR3 region has the DNA TGTGCCAGCAGTTACGAGGGACAGTCCTACGAGCAGTACTTC. This chain connects TRBV6-5 to TRBJ2-7; TRBD1 aligns across 7 bases. The germline CDR1 and CDR2 sequences are MNHEY and SVGAGI. V was pared by 2 bases and J by 1 base, with 2 bases of the junction left unmatched. The CDR3 sequence is 14 residues long.

The gene calls are TRBV5-1 and TRBJ1-2, with D possibly being TRBD1 (6 bases). Trimming cost V 0 bases and J 8 bases, with 14 bases left between them. The CDR3 consists of 14 residues. Looked up from germline, CDR1 is SGHRS and CDR2 is YFSETQ. The CDR3 region is CASSLAGGAGGYTF. In DNA, the CDR3 is TGCGCCAGCAGCTTGGCGGGGGGGGCCGGAGGCTACACCTTC.

The V gene is TRBV19, the J gene TRBJ2-1; D remains unclear. The germline CDR1 and CDR2 sequences are LNHDA and SQIVND (reference sequence). V was pared by 6 bases and J by 3 bases, with 9 bases between. There are 13 residues in the CDR3. The CDR3 DNA is TGTGCCAGTAGCCGAAAAGGCTACAATGAGCAGTTCTTC. Amino acid sequence: CASSRKGYNEQFF.

The chain carries TRBV28 and TRBJ2-3; 12 nucleotides align to TRBD1. V shed 8 bases, J shed 1 base, and the junction held 4 bases outside the gene matches. CDR1 is MDHEN, CDR2 SYDVKM, per germline. The CDR3 extends over 15 amino acids. CDR3 region: CASGGQGAGTDTQYF. DNA of the CDR3: TGTGCCAGCGGGGGACAGGGGGCTGGCACAGATACGCAGTATTTT.

V and J are TRBV4-3 and TRBJ2-1, with D tentatively TRBD2 (6 bases). Germline V lookup: CDR1 LGHNA, CDR2 YSLEER. The V end was cut by 0 bases, the J end by 0 bases, with 15 bases between. The CDR3 extends over 18 amino acids. This chain's CDR3 is CASSQDPLALNSYNEQFF. The CDR3 DNA reads TGCGCCAGCAGCCAAGATCCGCTAGCGCTGAACTCCTACAATGAGCAGTTCTTC.

The chain recombines TRBV15 with TRBJ1-1; D call uncertain. Trimming took 2 bases from V and 7 from J, leaving 11 bases between them. The germline gives CDR1 LNHNV, CDR2 YYDKDF (reference sequence). The CDR3 has 13 residues. CDR3 nucleotide sequence: TGTGCCACCAGCAGACCCATTGACCGTGAAGCTTTCTTT. Translating it yields CATSRPIDREAFF.

The J gene is TRBJ1-2, the V gene TRBV4-1; D may be TRBD1 (5 bases). CDR3 size: 14 residues. Looked up from germline, CDR1 is MGHRA and CDR2 is YSYEKL. V gave up 1 base and J gave up 4 bases, with 10 bases separating them. This chain's CDR3 is CASSQVGASYGYTF. The CDR3 bases are TGCGCCAGCAGCCAAGTCGGGGCTTCCTATGGCTACACCTTC.

V gene TRBV7-6 combines with J gene TRBJ2-5, with D perhaps TRBD2 (7 bases). The CDR3 is 15 amino acids. The germline gives CDR1 SGHVS, CDR2 FNYEAQ. The V end was cut by 5 bases, the J end by 2 bases, with 15 bases between. The CDR3 protein is CASSPIGGGQETQYF. The CDR3 coding sequence is TGTGCCAGCAGCCCCATAGGGGGGGGACAAGAGACCCAGTACTTC.

The rearrangement links TRBV30 to TRBJ2-5, with 9 nucleotides matching TRBD1. TRBJ2-7 matches the DNA end more closely, so the J call is doubtful. The CDR3 is made up of 13 amino acids. CDR1 is GTSNPN, CDR2 SVGIG, per germline (reference sequence). CDR3 nucleotides: TGTGCCTGGTCGACAGGGGGAGCCTACGAGCAGTACTTC. Residues: CAWSTGGAYEQYF.

V and J are TRBV7-6 and TRBJ2-7, with D possibly being TRBD2 (6 bases). Looked up from germline, CDR1 is SGHVS and CDR2 is FNYEAQ. This CDR3 spans 14 amino acids. Trimming left V 5 bases short and J 2 bases short, with 13 bases between. The CDR3 coding sequence is TGTGCCAGCAGCCTCGCTGCGGGGCCCTACGAGCAGTACTTC. The encoded protein is CASSLAAGPYEQYF.